Each of the 32 T cell receptor beta chains below was sequenced from the same sample in a study of glioma-infiltrating T cells (TCRdb year 2016). The instrument was an Illumina MiSeq. TCR alpha and beta CDR3 regions were amplified with the iRepertoire nested amplicon-rescue multiplex PCR (arm-PCR) platform from RNA. TCRdb reprocessing: public reads trimmed at Q25 with fastp, clones called with MiXCR, in-frame beta chains kept. CDR3 protein duplicates are merged, each entry listing the most common genes and DNA. For this sample the table gives approximately 140,000 distinct CDR3 sequences, of which more than 20% were detected only once. 25% to 30% of the sample is in the top ten clones. Sequencing was performed on glioma tissue, nonneoplastic brain tissue, or PBMCs (not recorded which). The origin of the receptors is a human donor with low-grade glioma or glioblastoma, undergoing nonglioma brain surgery, or in good health (not recorded which).

This clonotype was seen at least ten times. The chain has TRBV20-1 and TRBJ2-5; D not resolved. The germline CDR1 and CDR2 sequences are DFQATT and SNEGSKA (reference sequence). V was pared by 5 bases and J by 5 bases, with 9 bases between. CDR3 length: 11 residues. The CDR3 DNA is TGCAGTGCTCGCCTCCAGGAGACCCAGTACTTC. Translation: CSARLQETQYF.

Remarks on this clonotype: A read error is possible here, since a much larger clone lies one base away. The chain recombines TRBV28 with TRBJ2-5, with D possibly being TRBD1 or TRBD2 (5 bases each). The CDR3 consists of 14 residues. CDR1 is MDHEN and CDR2 is SYDVKM in the germline V gene. The CDR3 nucleotides read TGTGCCAGCAGTTTAACGGGACCAACGGAGATCCAGTACTTC. The encoded protein is CASSLTGPTEIQYF.

In its sample, this clonotype was seen once. A junction boundary mismatches the germline segment, possibly from a read error. The V gene is TRBV20-1, the J gene TRBJ2-5, with D unresolved. CDR1 is DFQATT and CDR2 is SNEGSKA in the germline V gene (reference sequence). The CDR3 runs 12 residues. The CDR3 coding sequence is TGCAGTGCTCGATACAGAAAAGAGGCCCAGTACTTC. Translating it yields CSARYRKEAQYF.

This clonotype was detected many times. The chain carries TRBV20-1 and TRBJ1-1, with a weak D call TRBD1 (5 bases). The germline V gene has CDR1 DFQATT and CDR2 SNEGSKA (reference sequence). This CDR3 comprises 14 residues. Trimming took 1 base from V and 4 from J, leaving 13 bases between them. DNA of the CDR3: TGCAGTGCTAGAGGTGGAGGAGGGGTCACTGAAGCTTTCTTT. Its protein product is CSARGGGGVTEAFF.

Only a few counts were recorded for this clonotype. The V gene is TRBV20-1, the J gene TRBJ1-2; D ambiguous. V lost 0 bases and J lost 4, with 6 bases in between. The CDR3 loop spans 12 amino acids. CDR1 and CDR2 from the germline V gene are DFQATT and SNEGSKA (reference sequence). The CDR3 coding sequence is TGCAGTGCTAGAGATCAAGTCTATGGCTACACCTTC. This encodes CSARDQVYGYTF.

This clonotype came up many times. The CDR3 DNA reads TGTGCCAGCAGTGCCCGGGACGTACCCTATAATTCACCCCTCCACTTT. Its translation: CASSARDVPYNSPLHF. This chain uses TRBV27 with TRBJ1-6; D may be TRBD1 (5 bases). The CDR3 spans 16 residues. V gave up 5 bases and J gave up 2 bases, with 13 bases separating them. From germline, CDR1 is MNHEY and CDR2 SMNVEV (reference sequence).

The chain uses TRBV10-3 and TRBJ2-5; 7 positions match TRBD2. The V gene end was trimmed by 3 bases and the J gene end by 5 bases; junction bases not matched to a gene: 9. Germline V gives CDR1 ENHRY, CDR2 SYGVKD. The CDR3 is 15 amino acids. The CDR3 DNA sequence: TGTGCCATCAGTGACTTAGCGGGCGAGTATGAGACCCAGTACTTC. Translating it yields CAISDLAGEYETQYF.

This clonotype has a count of ten or more. The J gene is TRBJ1-1, the V gene TRBV20-1; the D gene is possibly TRBD1 (6 bases). With 5 bases removed from V and 6 bases from J, the gap between germline ends came to 25 bases. The CDR3 totals 16 residues. Germline CDR1 is DFQATT and CDR2 is SNEGSKA (reference sequence). CDR3 amino acids: CSAPGTWTDIFSEAFF. The CDR3 DNA reads as TGCAGTGCTCCCGGAACTTGGACAGACATATTCTCTGAAGCTTTCTTT.

There are many counts of this clonotype. This chain connects TRBV6-6 to TRBJ1-1; D might be TRBD1 (6 bases). V lost 2 bases, J lost 1 base, and 11 bases lay in between. The CDR3 covers 15 residues. Germline values: CDR1 MNHNY, CDR2 SVGAGI (reference sequence). The CDR3 nucleotides read TGTGCCAGCAGTTACCGAACAGGGACGAACACTGAAGCTTTCTTT. Encoded protein: CASSYRTGTNTEAFF.

This chain connects TRBV7-2 to TRBJ2-3, with 8 bases matching TRBD2. CDR3 length equals 15 residues. Per germline, CDR1 SGHTA and CDR2 FQGNSA. Trimming took 4 bases from V and 3 from J; bases not matched to a gene: 6. CDR3 sequence: CASSYTSGSTDTQYF. The CDR3 DNA reads as TGTGCCAGCAGCTACACTAGCGGAAGTACAGATACGCAGTATTTT.

This clonotype was recorded a few times. This rearrangement joins TRBV24-1 to TRBJ2-1, with 11 bases aligning to TRBD1. Per germline, CDR1 KGHDR and CDR2 SFDVKD. The CDR3 runs to 15 residues. Trimming took 4 bases from V and 7 from J; bases not matched to a gene: 5. CDR3 sequence (DNA): TGTGCCACCAGTGAGCTGGGACAGGGGGGTAATGAGCAGTTCTTC. It codes for CATSELGQGGNEQFF.

This clonotype was seen at least ten times. A junction boundary mismatches the germline segment, possibly from a read error. V usage is TRBV7-7 and J usage is TRBJ2-5; TRBD1 agrees at 11 bases. The CDR3 extends over 15 amino acids. Germline CDR1 SSHAT, CDR2 FNYEAQ (reference sequence). The CDR3 DNA reads as TGTGCTAGCAGTATCGGGACAGGGGGGATCGAAGCCCAGTACTTC. Protein sequence: CASSIGTGGIEAQYF.

This clonotype appeared a few times. The rearrangement joins TRBV7-9 to TRBJ2-5; tentative D call: TRBD2 (5 bases). The CDR3 length is 17 residues. The V gene's germline CDR1 is SEHNR and CDR2 FQNEAQ (reference sequence). Trimming took off 1 base at V and 5 bases at J, with 20 bases between the two ends. The CDR3 DNA sequence: TGTGCCAGCAGCTTAGTCGGCGGGTGGCTAGCCGAGGAGACCCAGTACTTC. This gives the protein CASSLVGGWLAEETQYF.

This clonotype was found many times. The rearrangement links TRBV27 to TRBJ2-3, with 8 bases identical to TRBD1. With V trimmed by 5 bases and J by 1 base, 5 bases remained unmatched. Germline V gene lookup returns CDR1 MNHEY and CDR2 SMNVEV (reference sequence). There are 15 residues in the CDR3. The CDR3 sequence: CASSPPTGGTDTQYF. For the CDR3, the DNA is TGTGCCAGCAGTCCCCCGACAGGGGGCACAGATACGCAGTATTTT.

This clonotype was observed many times. This chain connects TRBV6-1 to TRBJ2-7; D uncertain. This CDR3 contains 13 residues. From germline, CDR1 is MNHNS and CDR2 SASEGT. Trimming left V 6 bases short and J 5 bases short, with 14 bases between. The CDR3 here is CASRSEINNEQYV. CDR3 in DNA: TGTGCCAGCAGATCAGAGATTAACAACGAGCAGTACGTC.

This clonotype occurred many times. CDR3 amino acids: CSAALEGPDTQYF. The DNA of the CDR3 is TGCAGTGCCGCCCTTGAGGGCCCAGATACGCAGTATTTT. V gene TRBV20-1 combines with J gene TRBJ2-3, with D perhaps TRBD2 (5 bases). CDR1 and CDR2 from the germline V gene are DFQATT and SNEGSKA (reference sequence). Trimming pared 6 bases from V and 4 bases from J, leaving 14 bases between. The length of the CDR3 is 13 residues.

In its sample, this clonotype was seen many times. The V call is TRBV6-1, the J call TRBJ1-1; weak D call: TRBD1 (5 bases). The CDR3 runs to 12 residues. With 7 bases removed from V and 7 bases from J, the gap between germline ends came to 13 bases. Germline-derived CDR1 and CDR2 are MNHNS and SASEGT. CDR3 sequence (DNA): TGTGCCAGCATTTCAGGGCTTAGTGAAGCTTTCTTT. Residues: CASISGLSEAFF.

There are a few counts of this clonotype. The chain combines TRBV29-1 with TRBJ2-3, with 8 nucleotides matching TRBD2. Looked up from germline, CDR1 is SQVTM and CDR2 is ANQGSEA. CDR3 length: 15 amino acids. V was pared by 2 bases and J by 1 base, with 5 bases of the junction left unmatched. The CDR3 DNA reads as TGCAGCGTTGAATACCTAGCGGGCCGCACAGATACGCAGTATTTT. Protein: CSVEYLAGRTDTQYF.

The sample holds many counts of this clonotype. This chain connects TRBV7-8 to TRBJ1-5; D might be TRBD1 (5 bases). The length of the CDR3 is 16 residues. Between the trimmed V and J ends, which lost 5 bases and 7 bases, there was a span of 21 bases. The germline V gene encodes CDR1 SGHVS and CDR2 FQNEAQ. The CDR3 nucleotides are TGTGCCAGCAGCCCGAGCGTGTTGGGGGGAAAACAGCCCCAGCATTTT. Translation gives CASSPSVLGGKQPQHF. The entire variable domain, with the rest obtained from reference TRBV7-8 and TRBJ1-5, is as follows: GAGVSQSPRYKVAKRGQDVALRCDPISGHVSLFWYQQALGQGPEFLTYFQNEAQLDKSGLPSDRFFAERPEGSVSTLKIQRTQQEDSAVYLCASSPSVLGGKQPQHFGDGTRLSIL.

Details on this clonotype: A much larger clone differs from this one at a single base, so this may be a read error. The J gene is TRBJ1-5, the V gene TRBV20-1; no clear D. Germline loops: CDR1 DFQATT, CDR2 SNEGSKA (reference sequence). V was clipped by 2 bases and J by 7 bases, with 9 bases between them. The CDR3 sequence is 12 residues long. The CDR3 sequence: CSARHWEQPQHF. The CDR3, as DNA: TGCAGTGCTAGACATTGGGAGCAGCCCCAGCATTTT.

A single count supports this clonotype. The junction departs from the called germline gene at one end, perhaps through a read error. The V gene is TRBV28, the J gene TRBJ1-2; 8 bases are shared with TRBD1. This CDR3 is built from 14 residues. The germline CDR1 and CDR2 sequences are MDHEN and SYDVKM. As DNA, the CDR3 is TGTGCCAGCAGTTCCACCGGGACAGGCTATGGCTACGCCTTC. This gives the protein CASSSTGTGYGYAF.

This clonotype occurred a few times. The chain combines TRBV2 with TRBJ1-1; TRBD1 agrees at 7 bases. The trim removed 6 bases at V and 5 bases at J, leaving 6 bases unmatched. Per the germline V gene, CDR1 is SNHLY and CDR2 is FYNNEI. CDR3 length: 13 residues. CDR3 nucleotide sequence: TGTGCCAGCAGAAAGGGGGCGATAACTGAAGCTTTCTTT. This sequence encodes CASRKGAITEAFF.

This clonotype was recorded a few times. The chain recombines TRBV3-1 with TRBJ2-7, with D tentatively TRBD2 (6 bases). Deletions cut 2 bases from V and 5 bases from J, with 13 bases between. The CDR3 is 14 residues long. Germline assignment: CDR1 LGHDT and CDR2 YNNKEL (reference sequence). CDR3 nucleotide sequence: TGTGCCAGCAGCCAATCCAACGGAGGGGACGAGCAGTACGTC. This translates into CASSQSNGGDEQYV.

Remarks on this clonotype: With a much larger clone just one base away, this may be a read error. The CDR3 sequence: CATTRTGANTEAFF. The DNA for the CDR3 is TGTGCCACCACCAGAACAGGGGCGAACACTGAAGCTTTCTTT. The gene calls are TRBV6-2 or TRBV6-3 and TRBJ1-1; 7 bases map to TRBD1. The length of the CDR3 is 14 residues. The germline gives CDR1 MNHEY, CDR2 SVGEGT. V lost 10 bases, J lost 1 base, and 9 bases stayed unmatched.

The V gene is TRBV6-6, the J gene TRBJ1-2, with a possible D match to TRBD1 (6 bases). CDR1 is MNHNY and CDR2 is SVGAGI in the germline V gene (reference sequence). CDR3 size: 11 residues. Trimming removed 2 bases from V and 10 bases from J, with 8 bases in between. The CDR3 DNA follows: TGTGCCAGCAGTTACCCAGGGGTCTACACCTTC. Translation: CASSYPGVYTF.

This clonotype was counted at least ten times. The CDR3 reads CASSAGGSGDEQYV. The CDR3 nucleotides are TGTGCCAGCAGCGCCGGGGGGTCAGGGGACGAGCAGTACGTC. The V gene is TRBV6-1, the J gene TRBJ2-7, with D perhaps matching TRBD2 (7 bases). The V gene lost 6 bases and the J gene lost 5 bases, with 17 bases spanning the gap. CDR1 MNHNS and CDR2 SASEGT come from the germline V gene. This CDR3 has 14 amino acids.

This clonotype was seen just once. One base away lies a much larger clone, so this may be a sequencing read error. The chain is built from TRBV7-2 and TRBJ1-1, with D possibly TRBD1 on 6 matching bases. Trimming stripped 5 bases from V and 6 bases from J, with 10 bases between. The CDR3 totals 12 residues. Germline V gene sequence: CDR1 SGHTA, CDR2 FQGNSA. The CDR3 loop reads CASSARTAEAFF. CDR3 nucleotide sequence: TGTGCCAGCAGCGCCCGGACAGCTGAAGCTTTCTTT. Looking up the rest from reference TRBV7-2 and TRBJ1-1 gives the full variable domain: GAGVSQSPSNKVTEKGKDVELRCDPISGHTALYWYRQSLGQGLEFLIYFQGNSAPDKSGLPSDRFSAERTGGSVSTLTIQRTQQEDSAVYLCASSARTAEAFFGQGTRLTVV.

In its sample, this clonotype was seen many times. J is TRBJ1-6 and V is TRBV7-9; TRBD1 aligns across 7 bases. The CDR3 runs 17 residues. Trimming cost V 5 bases and J 9 bases; bases outside gene matches: 16. Looked up from germline, CDR1 is SEHNR and CDR2 is FQNEAQ (reference sequence). This chain's CDR3 is CASSTSHAYRGLSPLHF. For the CDR3, the DNA is TGTGCCAGCAGCACCTCCCACGCATACAGGGGTCTTTCACCCCTCCACTTT.

This clonotype was detected a few times. The chain combines TRBV10-2 with TRBJ2-3; D uncertain. V gave up 10 bases and J gave up 3 bases, with 14 bases separating them. The CDR3 runs to 13 residues. Germline CDR1 WSHSY, CDR2 SAAADI. The CDR3 spells CAIAGRQTDTQYF. CDR3 in DNA: TGCGCCATCGCCGGTAGGCAGACAGATACGCAGTATTTT.

The chain joins TRBV5-1 to TRBJ1-5; the match to TRBD1 covers 7 bases. CDR1 is SGHRS, CDR2 YFSETQ, per germline. The CDR3 has 16 amino acids. The junction had 9 bases not matched to a gene; V was cut back by 4 bases and J by 2 bases. Written as DNA, the CDR3 is TGCGCCAGCAGCCCGGCAGGGGGAAACGGCAATCAGCCCCAGCATTTT. This encodes CASSPAGGNGNQPQHF.

This clonotype was detected only once. The junction and the germline gene differ at one end; a read error may be behind it. This chain joins TRBV10-1 and TRBJ2-5; no definite D call. The germline V gene has CDR1 WNHNN and CDR2 SYGVQD (reference sequence). This CDR3 is built from 13 residues. Written as DNA, the CDR3 is TGCGCCAGCAGTGAGTCGACTCAAGAGAACCAGTACTTC. This gives the protein CASSESTQENQYF.

This clonotype has a single count. A much larger clone is a single base away; this may be a read error. This chain joins TRBV7-9 and TRBJ2-5; 8 nucleotides line up with TRBD2. Per the germline V gene, CDR1 is SEHNR and CDR2 is FQNEAQ (reference sequence). This CDR3 spans 14 amino acids. After removal of 2 bases from V and 5 bases from J, the junction contained 4 bases not matched to a gene. CDR3 DNA: TGTGCCAGCAGCTTATTGACTAGCGTGGAGACCCAGTACTTC. It translates to CASSLLTSVETQYF.